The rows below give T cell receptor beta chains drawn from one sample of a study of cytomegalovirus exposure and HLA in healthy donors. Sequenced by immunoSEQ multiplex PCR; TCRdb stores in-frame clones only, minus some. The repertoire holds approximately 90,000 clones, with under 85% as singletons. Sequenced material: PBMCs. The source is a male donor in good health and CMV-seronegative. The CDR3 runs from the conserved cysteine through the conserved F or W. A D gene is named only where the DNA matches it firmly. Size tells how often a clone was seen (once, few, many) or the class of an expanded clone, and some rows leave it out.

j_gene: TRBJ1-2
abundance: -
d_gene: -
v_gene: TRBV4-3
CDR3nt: TGCGCCAGCAGCCGCAGAGGAGGGGACGGCTACACCTTC
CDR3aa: CASSRRGGDGYTF

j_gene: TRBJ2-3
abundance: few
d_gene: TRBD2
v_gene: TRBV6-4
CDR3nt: TGTGCCAGCAGTGACTCTAGCGGGGGCGCAGATACGCAGTATTTT
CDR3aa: CASSDSSGGADTQYF

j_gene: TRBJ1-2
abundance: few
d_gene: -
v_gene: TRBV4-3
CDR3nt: TGCGCCAGCAGCAAGAGCGGGGGGATAAACATCTATGGCTACACCTTC
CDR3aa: CASSKSGGINIYGYTF

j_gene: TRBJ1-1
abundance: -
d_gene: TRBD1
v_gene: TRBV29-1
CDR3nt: TGCAGCGTTGGGGGGGGACAGGGGGGTTTAGTCACTGAAGCTTTCTTT
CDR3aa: CSVGGGQGGLVTEAFF

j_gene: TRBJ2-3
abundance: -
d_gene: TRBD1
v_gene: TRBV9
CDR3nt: TGTGCCAGCAGCGTTGGGACAGGGAGTACAGATACGCAGTATTTT
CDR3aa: CASSVGTGSTDTQYF

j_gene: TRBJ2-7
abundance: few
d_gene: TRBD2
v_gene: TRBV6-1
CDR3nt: TGTGCCAGCAGGAGGGGGACTAGCTCTTACGAGCAGTACTTC
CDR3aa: CASRRGTSSYEQYF

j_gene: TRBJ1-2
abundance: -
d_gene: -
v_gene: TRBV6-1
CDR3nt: TGTGCCAGCAGTCACGGGTCGAACTATGGCTACACCTTC
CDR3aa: CASSHGSNYGYTF

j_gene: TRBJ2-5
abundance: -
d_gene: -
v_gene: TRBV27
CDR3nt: TGTGCCAGCAGTTTCTTAGGGGCCGCCCAAGAGACCCAGTACTTC
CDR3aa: CASSFLGAAQETQYF

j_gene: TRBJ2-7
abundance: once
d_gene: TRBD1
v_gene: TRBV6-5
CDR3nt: TGTGCCAGCAGTTCCGGGACAGCTAACTACGAGCAGTACTTC
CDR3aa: CASSSGTANYEQYF

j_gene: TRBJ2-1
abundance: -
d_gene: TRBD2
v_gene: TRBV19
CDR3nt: TGTGCCAGTAGTACCGGACTAGCGGGAGGAGTCTACAATGAGCAGTTCTTC
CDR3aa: CASSTGLAGGVYNEQFF

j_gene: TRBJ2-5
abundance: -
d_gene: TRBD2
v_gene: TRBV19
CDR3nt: TGTGCCAGTAGTATAACTAGCGGGAGGGGAGAGCAGTACTTC
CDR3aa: CASSITSGRGEQYF

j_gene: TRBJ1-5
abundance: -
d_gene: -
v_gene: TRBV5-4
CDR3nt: TGTGCCAGCAGCTTAGGGACACCAGATAGCAATCAGCCCCAGCATTTT
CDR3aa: CASSLGTPDSNQPQHF

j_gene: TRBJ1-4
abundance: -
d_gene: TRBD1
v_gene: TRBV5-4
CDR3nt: TGTGCCAGCAGCTTTGAGGGGGCGGGAGAAAAACTGTTTTTT
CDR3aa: CASSFEGAGEKLFF

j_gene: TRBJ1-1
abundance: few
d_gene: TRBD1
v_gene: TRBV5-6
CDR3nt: TGTGCCAGCAGCTTGTTAGGACAGGGGGGGACTGAAGCTTTCTTT
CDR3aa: CASSLLGQGGTEAFF

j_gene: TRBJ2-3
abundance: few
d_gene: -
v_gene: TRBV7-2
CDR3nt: TGTGCCAGCAGCCCCGAGGCGGGGCGCACAGATACGCAGTATTTT
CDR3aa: CASSPEAGRTDTQYF

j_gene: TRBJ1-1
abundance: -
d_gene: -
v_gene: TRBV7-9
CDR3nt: TGTGCCAGCAGCTTATACGGTTCAAACACTGAAGCTTTCTTT
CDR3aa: CASSLYGSNTEAFF

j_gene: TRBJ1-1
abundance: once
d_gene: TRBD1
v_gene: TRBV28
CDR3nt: TGTGCCAGCAGTTTCAGGGGGTCTGGAAGCACCGAAGCTTTCTTT
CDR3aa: CASSFRGSGSTEAFF

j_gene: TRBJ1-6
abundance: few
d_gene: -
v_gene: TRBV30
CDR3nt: TGTGCCTGGAGTGTACTCACCCGGGGGTCTCCCCTCCACTTT
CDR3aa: CAWSVLTRGSPLHF

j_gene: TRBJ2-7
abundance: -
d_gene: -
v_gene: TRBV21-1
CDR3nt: TGTGCCAGCAGCAACAGGACAGGGGGCGTTGGCGAGCAGTACTTC
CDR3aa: CASSNRTGGVGEQYF

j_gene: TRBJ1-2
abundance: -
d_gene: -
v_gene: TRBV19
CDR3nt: TGTGCCAGTAGACGAGGGGGATCGAGCTATGGCTACACCTTC
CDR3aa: CASRRGGSSYGYTF

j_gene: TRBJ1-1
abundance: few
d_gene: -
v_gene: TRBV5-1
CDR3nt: TGCGCCAGCAGCCTCCGGGGGGACACTGAAGCTTTCTTT
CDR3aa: CASSLRGDTEAFF

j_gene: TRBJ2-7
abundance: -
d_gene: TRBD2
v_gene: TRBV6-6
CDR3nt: TGTGCCAGCACCACCCGGGGGGGGAGTTCGTACGAGCAGTACTTC
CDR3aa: CASTTRGGSSYEQYF